Each of the 15 T cell receptor beta chains below was sequenced from the same sample in a study of tumor-infiltrating lymphocytes in oesophageal squamous cell carcinoma. One entry per CDR3 protein results from TCRdb running MiXCR on the PCR reads. In the table there are around 13,000 distinct CDR3 sequences, roughly 58% of which are singletons. Sequenced input: esophageal tumor tissue. All receptors come from a female donor with esophageal squamous cell carcinoma.

This clonotype was counted only a few times. The CDR3 nucleotides read TGTGCCAGCAGTTACCTCGCAGGGTCCTATGGCTACACCTTC. Amino acids: CASSYLAGSYGYTF. This chain uses TRBV6-5 with TRBJ1-2; possibly TRBD1 for D (5 bases). The CDR3 length is 14 residues. V shed 2 bases and J shed 4 bases, with 11 bases lying between them. Germline V CDR1 and CDR2: MNHEY, SVGAGI.

With respect to this clonotype: One junction end does not reproduce the germline sequence, and a read error may be involved. The V and J genes are TRBV7-6 and TRBJ2-7; 8 bases align to TRBD2. Near its end, the DNA agrees better with TRBJ2-1, so the J call may be wrong. The CDR3 spans 13 residues. Germline V gives CDR1 SGHVS, CDR2 FNYEAQ. The CDR3 loop is CASSLAGFNEQFF. As DNA, the CDR3 is TGTGCTAGCAGCTTAGCGGGGTTCAATGAGCAGTTCTTC.

The CDR3 DNA sequence: TGTGCCAGCAGTGATACCGGGACCCCCTTCTACGAGCAGTTCTTC. Protein: CASSDTGTPFYEQFF. The chain is built from TRBV6-1 and TRBJ2-7; D is perhaps TRBD1 or TRBD2 (5 bases each). The end of the DNA aligns better with TRBJ2-1, so the J call may be wrong. Looked up from germline, CDR1 is MNHNS and CDR2 is SASEGT. The length of the CDR3 is 15 residues.

The V call is TRBV7-4, the J call TRBJ2-5, with unresolved D. The end of the DNA is better explained by TRBJ2-1, so the J call may be wrong. This CDR3 is built from 13 residues. Germline V CDR1 and CDR2: SGHVT, SQSDAQ. The CDR3 coding sequence is TGTGCCAGCAGCTTACCTAGTTCCAATGAGCAGTTCTTC. It codes for CASSLPSSNEQFF.

This clonotype was observed at least ten times. The CDR3 protein is CASSAGQGAYGYTF. The CDR3 bases are TGTGCCAGCAGCGCCGGACAGGGGGCCTATGGCTACACCTTC. The chain employs TRBV7-9 and TRBJ1-2; 11 nucleotides line up with TRBD1. V shed 5 bases and J 4 bases; nucleotides not matched to a gene: 3. This CDR3 has 14 residues. Per germline, CDR1 SEHNR and CDR2 FQNEAQ (reference sequence).

The rearrangement links TRBV11-1 to TRBJ2-1; the D call may be TRBD1 or TRBD2 (6 bases each). The J call is uncertain, as TRBJ2-5 better fits the DNA end. The length of the CDR3 is 14 residues. Per germline, CDR1 SGHAT and CDR2 FQDESV (reference sequence). In nucleotides, the CDR3 is TGTGCCAGCAGCCAAGGGGGGCCGGCAGAGACCCAGTACTTC. Its translation is CASSQGGPAETQYF.

This clonotype has ten or more counts. The chain carries TRBV5-1 and TRBJ1-2; 8 bases are shared with TRBD1. The V and J ends lost 3 bases and 3 bases, in that order; junction bases with no gene match: 10. This CDR3 has 16 residues. Looked up from germline, CDR1 is SGHRS and CDR2 is YFSETQ. The DNA of the CDR3 is TGCGCCAGCAGCTCCCAACGGACAGGGAGCCACTATGGCTACACCTTC. Its protein is CASSSQRTGSHYGYTF.

DNA of the CDR3: TGTGCCAGCACTCCGGACAGGGGTGTGGGCAATGAGCAGTTCTTC. This translates into CASTPDRGVGNEQFF. The gene calls are TRBV6-1 and TRBJ2-5, with 9 bases lining up with TRBD1. The J call may be in error: the DNA end matches TRBJ2-1 better. This CDR3 spans 15 amino acids. CDR1 is MNHNS and CDR2 is SASEGT in the germline V gene.

V and J are TRBV7-9 and TRBJ2-3; 8 bases are a match to TRBD1. Near its end, the DNA agrees better with TRBJ2-4, so the J call may be wrong. Per the germline V gene, CDR1 is SEHNR and CDR2 is FQNEAQ (reference sequence). The CDR3 loop spans 15 amino acids. In nucleotides, the CDR3 is TGTGCCAGCAGTCCAACAGGGGGGTCCAAAAACATTCAGTACTTC. Protein: CASSPTGGSKNIQYF.

The chain joins TRBV11-2 to TRBJ2-5; perhaps TRBD2 as D (6 bases). The CDR3 sequence is 15 residues long. Per germline, CDR1 SGHAT and CDR2 FQNNGV. The V and J ends lost 6 bases and 1 base respectively, with 15 bases between them. CDR3 sequence: CASRGGSWAQETQYF. The DNA of the CDR3 is TGTGCCAGCAGAGGAGGGAGTTGGGCCCAAGAGACCCAGTACTTC.

The V gene is TRBV7-8, the J gene TRBJ2-5; tentatively, D is TRBD2 (5 bases). Germline values: CDR1 SGHVS, CDR2 FQNEAQ. V gave up 4 bases and J gave up 0 bases, with 9 bases separating them. The CDR3 is 14 amino acids. The CDR3 protein is CASSYRENQETQYF. DNA for the CDR3: TGTGCCAGCAGCTACCGGGAAAACCAAGAGACCCAGTACTTC.

The V gene is TRBV7-8, the J gene TRBJ2-1, with TRBD2 matching 9 bases. Germline assignment: CDR1 SGHVS and CDR2 FQNEAQ. After removal of 5 bases from V and 12 bases from J, the junction contained 2 bases not matched to a gene. This CDR3 region has 11 residues. The CDR3: CASSVSGGQFF. The CDR3 DNA sequence: TGTGCCAGCAGCGTTAGCGGGGGGCAGTTCTTC.

The chain combines TRBV7-6 with TRBJ2-5; D gene unclear. V was trimmed by 5 bases and J by 1 base, leaving 11 bases between them. Germline V gives CDR1 SGHVS, CDR2 FNYEAQ. The CDR3 loop spans 14 amino acids. CDR3 nucleotides: TGTGCCAGCAGCCCAGGACGGTTCCAAGAGACCCAGTACTTC. It is translated as CASSPGRFQETQYF.

The chain recombines TRBV7-9 with TRBJ2-3, with D perhaps TRBD1 (5 bases). The J call may not be correct, given that the DNA end is closer to TRBJ2-7. The germline V gene encodes CDR1 SEHNR and CDR2 FQNEAQ (reference sequence). There are 13 residues in the CDR3. The CDR3 sequence is CASSFAGKHEQYF. The CDR3 DNA is TGTGCCAGCAGCTTTGCAGGGAAACATGAGCAGTACTTC.

Here the CDR3 reads CASSLQGALGYEQFF. Here the CDR3 DNA reads TGTGCCAGCAGTTTACAAGGGGCCCTCGGTTACGAGCAGTTCTTC. The chain joins TRBV12-3 or TRBV12-4 to TRBJ2-5; perhaps TRBD1 as D (5 bases). The J call may be mistaken, given a closer DNA end match to TRBJ2-1. The length of the CDR3 is 15 residues.